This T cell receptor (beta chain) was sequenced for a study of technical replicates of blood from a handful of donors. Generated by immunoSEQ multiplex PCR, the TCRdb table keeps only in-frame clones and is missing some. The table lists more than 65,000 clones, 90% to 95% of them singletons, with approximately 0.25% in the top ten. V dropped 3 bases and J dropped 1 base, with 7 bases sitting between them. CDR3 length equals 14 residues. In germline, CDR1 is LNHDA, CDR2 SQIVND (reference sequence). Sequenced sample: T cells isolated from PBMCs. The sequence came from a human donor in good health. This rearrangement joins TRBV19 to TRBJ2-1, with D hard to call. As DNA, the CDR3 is TGTGCCAGTAGTATCCTAGAATCCTACAATGAGCAGTTCTTC. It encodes CASSILESYNEQFF.